The rows below give T cell receptor beta chains drawn from one sample of a study of blood T cell repertoires in COVID-19. Assay: immunoSEQ multiplex PCR; the TCRdb copy retains only in-frame clones and omits some. The data show 95,000 to 100,000 clones, about four fifths seen once. Sample: peripheral blood. All receptors come from a woman of 80 years or more with active or convalescent COVID-19. The CDR3 runs from the conserved cysteine through the conserved F or W. The order of the fields is D gene, clone size, J gene, CDR3 length, V gene, CDR3 DNA, CDR3 protein. A D gene is named only where the DNA matches it firmly. Not all rows give a size; the values are once, few, many and, for expanded clones, a class.

TRBD2	-	TRBJ2-1	16	TRBV3-1/TRBV3-2	TGTGCCAGCAGCCGGGGACTAGCCAGCTCCTACAATGAGCAGTTCTTC	CASSRGLASSYNEQFF
TRBD1	-	TRBJ2-5	16	TRBV4-1	TGCGCCAGCAGTCTTTATACAGGGGGCCCCGAAGAGACCCAGTACTTC	CASSLYTGGPEETQYF
TRBD2	-	TRBJ2-1	13	TRBV24-1	TGTGCCACCAGTGACAGACTAGCGGGAGGGCAGTTCTTC	CATSDRLAGGQFF
-	-	TRBJ1-5	14	TRBV27	TGTGCCAGCAGGGAGTGGGGGGGTTATCAGCCCCAGCATTTT	CASREWGGYQPQHF
TRBD1	-	TRBJ1-5	15	TRBV2	TGTGCCAGCAGTGAAGGCGGACAGGGAGATCAGCCCCAGCATTTT	CASSEGGQGDQPQHF
TRBD1	once	TRBJ2-5	13	TRBV27	TGTGCCAGCAGTTTAGGACAGGGTGGGACCCAGTACTTC	CASSLGQGGTQYF
-	-	TRBJ1-5	16	TRBV10-3	TGTGCCATCAGTGAGGGGGGGGCGGATAGCAATCAGCCCCAGCATTTT	CAISEGGADSNQPQHF
TRBD2	-	TRBJ2-3	17	TRBV6-1	TGTGCCAGCAGTGAAGTTCGACTAGCGGGGTTCACAGATACGCAGTATTTT	CASSEVRLAGFTDTQYF
TRBD1	-	TRBJ1-1	12	TRBV5-1	TGCGCCAGCAGGGGACAGGGCTTTGAAGCTTTCTTT	CASRGQGFEAFF
TRBD2	-	TRBJ2-7	15	TRBV5-1	TGCGCCAGCAAGGCGGGAGGGCCTAGCACCTACGAGCAGTACTTC	CASKAGGPSTYEQYF
TRBD2	-	TRBJ2-5	15	TRBV5-1	TGCGCCAGCAGTCATTTAGCGGGAGAGGCAGAGACCCAGTACTTC	CASSHLAGEAETQYF
-	few	TRBJ2-2	12	TRBV3-1/TRBV3-2	TGTGCCAGCAACTATATTCCCGGGGAGCTGTTTTTT	CASNYIPGELFF
-	-	TRBJ2-6	16	TRBV9	TGTGCCAGCAGCATAGGAGGTATCTCTGGGGCCAACGTCCTGACTTTC	CASSIGGISGANVLTF
TRBD2	-	TRBJ2-1	20	TRBV9	TGTGCCAGCAGCGTAGGGGGTGCGGGAGGGCCTTTAAGCTCCTACAATGAGCAGTTCTTC	CASSVGGAGGPLSSYNEQFF
TRBD2	few	TRBJ2-1	14	TRBV19	TGTGCCAGTAGTATAGGACTAGCGAGCAATGAGCAGTTCTTC	CASSIGLASNEQFF
TRBD2	-	TRBJ2-7	15	TRBV2	TGTGCCAGCAGTGAAGCTAGCGGGAGACGATACGAGCAGTACTTC	CASSEASGRRYEQYF
TRBD2	-	TRBJ2-7	15	TRBV9	TGTGCCAGCAGCGTAGGTACTAGCGGGTTAGGCGAGCAGTACTTC	CASSVGTSGLGEQYF
TRBD1	few	TRBJ2-3	18	TRBV24-1	TGTGCCACCAGTGATTCGTACGGGACAGGGGGTGTCACAGATACGCAGTATTTT	CATSDSYGTGGVTDTQYF
-	-	TRBJ2-5	14	TRBV9	TGTGCCAGCAGCGTCGGCGGGATGGGGGAGACCCAGTACTTC	CASSVGGMGETQYF
TRBD1	-	TRBJ2-2	18	TRBV3-1/TRBV3-2	TGTGCCAGCAGCGATTTAGAGCAGGGACAGGGGTACACCGGGGAGCTGTTTTTT	CASSDLEQGQGYTGELFF
-	once	TRBJ2-7	14	TRBV2	TGTGCCTCCCAAACGGCAGGGAACTCCTACGAGCAGTACTTC	CASQTAGNSYEQYF
TRBD2	-	TRBJ2-3	15	TRBV19	TGTGCCAGTAGTATTGGCGGGAGTGGCGCAGATACGCAGTATTTT	CASSIGGSGADTQYF
-	once	TRBJ2-1	16	TRBV12-1	TGTGCCAGCAGTTCCCCCGGGACTAGTCCCCTTAATGAGCAGTTCTTC	CASSSPGTSPLNEQFF
-	few	TRBJ1-2	13	TRBV5-1	TGCGCCAGCAGCCTCGGGTCCCACTATGGCTACACCTTC	CASSLGSHYGYTF
TRBD2	few	TRBJ2-5	21	TRBV9	TGTGCCAGCAGCGTAGTGGCTAGCGGGAGGTCCCGAATGTTGGATGGAAAGACCCAGTACTTC	CASSVVASGRSRMLDGKTQYF
TRBD2	-	TRBJ2-5	14	TRBV18	TGTGCCAGCTCACCACCGGGAGGGCTTGGGACCCAGTACTTC	CASSPPGGLGTQYF
-	once	TRBJ1-5	17	TRBV7-8	TGTGCCAGCAGCGCCCGGACACCCCTTTATAGCAATCAGCCCCAGCATTTT	CASSARTPLYSNQPQHF
-	-	TRBJ2-7	15	TRBV5-6	TGTGCCAGCAGCTCCGGGACACTACTCAACTACGAGCAGTACTTC	CASSSGTLLNYEQYF
TRBD1	-	TRBJ1-4	13	TRBV7-9	TGTGCCAGCAGCTTAACGACAGGGGAAAAACTGTTTTTT	CASSLTTGEKLFF
-	once	TRBJ1-2	14	TRBV9	TGTGCCAGCAGCGTAGGGACAACTCACTATGGCTACACCTTC	CASSVGTTHYGYTF
-	few	TRBJ1-2	14	TRBV5-1	TGTGCCAGCAGCCCCACCGCAGGGGTAGATGGCTACACCTTC	CASSPTAGVDGYTF
-	-	TRBJ1-2	14	TRBV9	TGTGCCAGCAGCCCCTCGCCGGCTAACTATGGCTACACCTTC	CASSPSPANYGYTF
TRBD1	-	TRBJ1-5	14	TRBV30	TGTGCCTGGAGTTTAGGACAGGGGTGGCAGCCCCAGCATTTT	CAWSLGQGWQPQHF